This T cell receptor (beta chain) was obtained from a study of cytomegalovirus exposure and HLA in healthy donors. In the study overall: An earlier analysis found 117 million unique TCR beta sequences from approximately 190 million T cells.

PCR used 60 Vbeta primers and 13 Jbeta primers. The method was immunoSEQ multiplex PCR; TCRdb's version includes in-frame clones alone and lacks a portion of them. The table records a few hundred thousand clones, about 90% of them present only once. Whole-study findings and limits: Researchers reportedly found TCR beta sequences accurately predicted most subjects' HLA-A and HLA-B alleles. In a later analysis, a missense DCLRE1C variant was linked to TCR beta V- and J-gene trimming.

The CDR3 is made up of 15 amino acids. J lost 4 bases, V lost 2 bases, and 5 bases had no gene match. Germline V gives CDR1 LNHDA, CDR2 SQIVND (reference sequence). With respect to this clone: Its specificity is unknown.

The sample consisted of PBMCs. The chain carries TRBV19 and TRBJ2-7, with 10 nucleotides matching TRBD1. This TCR came from a girl aged 2-10 years in good health and CMV-seronegative. In nucleotides, the CDR3 is TGTGCCAGTAGTATACGACCGGGACAGGGGTACGAGCAGTACTTC. This sequence encodes CASSIRPGQGYEQYF.